The clone carrying this T cell receptor (beta chain) turned up a few times. The CDR3 runs to 15 residues. J gave up 7 bases and V 6 bases, and 14 bases lay outside the gene matches. Looked up from germline, CDR1 is MDHEN and CDR2 is SYDVKM. The sample is drawn from a study of cytomegalovirus exposure and HLA in healthy donors. Study in general: Earlier findings included 117 million unique TCR beta sequences obtained from 150 million to 200 million T cells. Most donors, 70% to 85% of around 400 genotyped, fell in the Caucasian-associated ancestry cluster.

60 Vbeta and 13 Jbeta primers were used in PCR. Using immunoSEQ multiplex PCR, the repertoire was profiled, and TCRdb retains in-frame clones only, with some absent. The table lists around 100,000 clones, 60% to 80% of them singletons, with 3.5% to 4.5% in the top ten. Sample: PBMCs. The sequence was collected from a man aged 50 to 59 in good health and CMV-seropositive. The chain links TRBV28 to TRBJ1-2, with TRBD1 matching 7 bases. CDR3 sequence: CASSLPDRPRGGYTF. CDR3 nucleotide sequence: TGTGCCAGCAGCCTCCCGGACAGGCCGAGGGGTGGCTACACCTTC.